The 20 T cell receptor beta chains below come from one sample, sequenced in a study of blood T cell repertoires in COVID-19. Profiled with immunoSEQ multiplex PCR; TCRdb holds only in-frame clones, not every one. The sample has about 400,000 clones, 88% seen once. The sequencing sample was made of PBMCs or T cells enriched from blood (not recorded which). These receptor sequences come from a woman aged 40 to 50 with acute COVID-19.

Concerning this clone itself: The same CDR3 arises from other DNA sequences in this sample as well. The rearrangement joins TRBV9 to TRBJ1-3; 9 positions agree with TRBD1. The J segment lost 0 bases and the V segment lost 0 bases, leaving 4 bases of the junction unmatched. In germline, CDR1 is SGDLS, CDR2 YYNGEE. CDR3 length: 17 amino acids. CDR3 amino acids: CASSVGGTGNSGNTIYF. CDR3 nucleotides: TGTGCCAGCAGCGTAGGTGGGACAGGGAACTCTGGAAACACCATATATTTT.

V and J are TRBV4-1 and TRBJ2-5; 7 bases map to TRBD1. The germline CDR1 and CDR2 sequences are MGHRA and YSYEKL. V was clipped by 3 bases and J by 1 base; unmatched bases: 5. This CDR3 has 15 amino acids. The CDR3 region has the DNA TGCGCCAGCAGCCACCCGACAGGGTTCCAAGAGACCCAGTACTTC. Residues: CASSHPTGFQETQYF.

The rearrangement uses TRBV2 and TRBJ1-5; D is unclear. V lost 3 bases and J 7 bases, leaving 13 bases between the germline ends. The CDR3 covers 14 residues. From germline, CDR1 is SNHLY and CDR2 FYNNEI. The CDR3 spells CASSDARSAQPQHF. For the CDR3, the DNA is TGTGCCAGCAGTGATGCCAGGTCCGCCCAGCCCCAGCATTTT.

The chain couples TRBV6-6 to TRBJ1-5; the match to TRBD1 covers 8 bases. Germline-derived CDR1 and CDR2 are MNHNY and SVGAGI (reference sequence). CDR3 length: 16 residues. Losses at the gene ends were 0 bases for V and 7 bases for J; bases not matched to a gene: 8. The chain's CDR3 is CASSYSRDRGKQPQHF. CDR3 DNA: TGTGCCAGCAGTTACTCGAGAGACAGGGGTAAGCAGCCCCAGCATTTT.

The chain recombines TRBV4-1 with TRBJ1-2, with D unresolved. In germline, CDR1 is MGHRA, CDR2 YSYEKL. There are 12 residues in the CDR3. Trimming stripped 3 bases from V and 8 bases from J, with 10 bases between. Here the CDR3 reads CASSQSGRGYTF. The CDR3 DNA is TGCGCCAGCAGCCAGTCCGGTCGGGGCTACACCTTC.

Many counts were recorded for this clone. The same CDR3 is also encoded by other DNA sequences in this sample. The genes are TRBV27 and TRBJ2-2; D gene ambiguous. Germline CDR1 reads MNHEY; CDR2 reads SMNVEV (reference sequence). This CDR3 comprises 11 residues. V was shortened by 8 bases and J by 2 bases, with 3 bases between the two germline ends. The CDR3: CASQNTGELFF. The DNA for the CDR3 is TGTGCCAGCCAAAACACCGGGGAGCTGTTTTTT.

This clone was detected only once. The chain joins TRBV19 to TRBJ1-5, with 9 positions matching TRBD1. The germline V gene encodes CDR1 LNHDA and CDR2 SQIVND (reference sequence). V shed 6 bases, J shed 4 bases, and the junction held 10 bases outside the gene matches. The CDR3 length is 16 residues. CDR3 DNA sequence: TGTGCCAGTAGGGTCCAACCGGGACAGGGAAATCAGCCCCAGCATTTT. The encoded protein is CASRVQPGQGNQPQHF.

This chain joins TRBV12-3 or TRBV12-4 and TRBJ1-2, with 7 bases identical to TRBD1. Trimming at V came to 6 bases and at J to 4 bases, leaving 5 bases not matched to a gene. The CDR3 sequence is 13 residues long. The CDR3: CASSRDRAYGYTF. The CDR3 DNA is TGTGCCAGCAGCCGAGACAGGGCCTATGGCTACACCTTC.

This rearrangement joins TRBV3-1 (or the pseudogene TRBV3-2) to TRBJ2-7; 7 bases are a match to TRBD1. The CDR3 runs 14 residues. With 3 bases clipped from V and 2 bases from J, the junction kept 4 bases outside the gene matches. The germline CDR1 and CDR2 sequences are LGHDT and YNNKEL (reference sequence). The CDR3 DNA sequence: TGTGCCAGCAGCCACGGGACAGCAGCCTACGAGCAGTACTTC. Translation gives CASSHGTAAYEQYF.

The chain joins TRBV19 to TRBJ1-5, with 8 bases matching TRBD1. V was pared by 3 bases and J by 5 bases, with 9 bases of the junction left unmatched. The CDR3 contains 16 residues. Germline V gives CDR1 LNHDA, CDR2 SQIVND (reference sequence). CDR3 residues: CASSIEFGQGYQPQHF. The CDR3 region has the DNA TGTGCCAGTAGTATTGAGTTCGGACAGGGTTATCAGCCCCAGCATTTT.

The J gene is TRBJ1-2, the V gene TRBV15; 9 bases align to TRBD1. The V gene's germline CDR1 is LNHNV and CDR2 YYDKDF (reference sequence). V lost 4 bases, J lost 7 bases, and 13 bases stayed unmatched. The CDR3 contains 16 residues. CDR3 bases: TGTGCCACCAGCACCAGCCATACAGGGGGCGCTTTTGGCTACACCTTC. Amino acid sequence: CATSTSHTGGAFGYTF. Using reference TRBV15 and TRBJ1-2 for the parts outside the CDR3, the full variable domain is DAMVIQNPRYQVTQFGKPVTLSCSQTLNHNVMYWYQQKSSQAPKLLFHYYDKDFNNEADTPDNFQSRRPNTSFCFLDIRSPGLGDTAMYLCATSTSHTGGAFGYTFGSGTRLTVV.

The chain recombines TRBV27 with TRBJ1-2; the match to TRBD1 covers 7 bases. The V and J ends lost 9 bases and 4 bases, in that order; junction bases with no gene match: 11. The length of the CDR3 is 14 residues. Germline CDR1 and CDR2: MNHEY and SMNVEV (reference sequence). CDR3 sequence (DNA): TGTGCCAGTTCCAGGGGGACCCGCTTCTATGGCTACACCTTC. This encodes CASSRGTRFYGYTF.

The rearrangement links TRBV20-1 to TRBJ2-5; 11 bases fit TRBD2. The germline CDR1 and CDR2 sequences are DFQATT and SNEGSKA (reference sequence). The CDR3 has 17 amino acids. The V and J ends lost 3 bases and 4 bases, in that order; junction bases with no gene match: 13. CDR3 loop: CSASRGRSGGDGETQYF. The CDR3 DNA reads TGCAGTGCTAGTAGAGGGCGTAGCGGGGGGGACGGAGAGACCCAGTACTTC.

The V call is TRBV7-9, the J call TRBJ1-2; D is possibly TRBD1 (5 bases). This CDR3 contains 17 residues. Germline V gene sequence: CDR1 SEHNR, CDR2 FQNEAQ (reference sequence). V was pared by 5 bases and J by 5 bases, with 24 bases between. As DNA, the CDR3 is TGTGCCAGCAGCGTGGGGTCGGGGGGATCTCTCCTATATGGCTACACCTTC. This translates into CASSVGSGGSLLYGYTF. Full variable domain (outside the CDR3, taken from reference TRBV7-9 and TRBJ1-2): DTGVSQNPRHKITKRGQNVTFRCDPISEHNRLYWYRQTLGQGPEFLTYFQNEAQLEKSRLLSDRFSAERPKGSFSTLEIQRTEQGDSAMYLCASSVGSGGSLLYGYTFGSGTRLTVV.

This rearrangement joins TRBV5-1 to TRBJ2-1; TRBD2 matches at 12 bases. The CDR3 has 16 residues. With V trimmed by 4 bases and J by 7 bases, 9 bases remained unmatched. CDR1 is SGHRS, CDR2 YFSETQ, per germline. CDR3 sequence (DNA): TGCGCCAGCAGCCAGACTAGCGGGGGAACTATAAATGAGCAGTTCTTC. This sequence encodes CASSQTSGGTINEQFF.

This chain uses TRBV2 with TRBJ2-1; D may be TRBD2 (5 bases). The CDR3 sequence is 14 residues long. Trimming pared 5 bases from V and 3 bases from J, leaving 11 bases between. The V gene's germline CDR1 is SNHLY and CDR2 FYNNEI. As DNA, the CDR3 is TGTGCCAGCAGTAAGAGCGGCCGCTACAATGAGCAGTTCTTC. As protein: CASSKSGRYNEQFF.

The V call is TRBV5-6, the J call TRBJ2-7, with TRBD1 matching 7 bases. Germline V gene data show CDR1 as SGHDT and CDR2 as YYEEEE. This CDR3 is built from 16 residues. The V segment lost 5 bases and the J segment 3 bases; nucleotides outside the gene matches: 14. The CDR3 protein is CASRSNSGTVIYEQYF. CDR3 coding DNA: TGTGCCAGCAGGTCAAATTCCGGGACAGTTATCTACGAGCAGTACTTC.

This rearrangement joins TRBV18 to TRBJ1-4; D perhaps matches TRBD1 (5 bases). This CDR3 contains 13 residues. With 6 bases removed from V and 6 bases from J, the gap between germline ends came to 11 bases. Germline V gene lookup returns CDR1 KGHSH and CDR2 LQKENI. CDR3 amino acids: CASSPGTDEKLFF. CDR3 nucleotides: TGTGCCAGCTCCCCCGGGACTGATGAAAAACTGTTTTTT. The variable domain in full, completed from reference TRBV18 and TRBJ1-4, reads NAGVMQNPRHLVRRRGQEARLRCSPMKGHSHVYWYRQLPEEGLKFMVYLQKENIIDESGMPKERFSAEFPKEGPSILRIQQVVRGDSAAYFCASSPGTDEKLFFGSGTQLSVL.

The chain combines TRBV19 with TRBJ2-1; D uncertain. The CDR3 is 12 amino acids. CDR1 is LNHDA and CDR2 is SQIVND in the germline V gene (reference sequence). The V gene lost 6 bases and the J gene lost 2 bases, with 5 bases spanning the gap. The chain's CDR3 is CASSPAYNEQFF. CDR3 sequence (DNA): TGTGCCAGTAGCCCCGCCTACAATGAGCAGTTCTTC.

The gene calls are TRBV7-8 and TRBJ1-2, with 9 positions matching TRBD1. Germline V gene data show CDR1 as SGHVS and CDR2 as FQNEAQ. J was trimmed by 8 bases and V by 3 bases; bases with no gene match: 4. There are 13 residues in the CDR3. This CDR3 reads CASSFRTGEGYTF. The DNA of the CDR3 is TGTGCCAGCAGCTTCAGGACAGGGGAGGGCTACACCTTC.